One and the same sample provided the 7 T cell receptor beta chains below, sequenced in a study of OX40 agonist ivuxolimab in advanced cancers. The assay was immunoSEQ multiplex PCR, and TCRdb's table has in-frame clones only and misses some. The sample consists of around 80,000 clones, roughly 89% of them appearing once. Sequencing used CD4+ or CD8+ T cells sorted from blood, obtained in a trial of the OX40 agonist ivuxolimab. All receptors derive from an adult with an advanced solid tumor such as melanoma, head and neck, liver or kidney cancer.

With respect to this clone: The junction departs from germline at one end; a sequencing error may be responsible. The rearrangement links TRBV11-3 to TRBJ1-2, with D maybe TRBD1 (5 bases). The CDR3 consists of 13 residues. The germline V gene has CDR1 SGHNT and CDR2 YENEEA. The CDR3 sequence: CASSIDSSWGYTF. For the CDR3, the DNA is TGTGCCAGCAGCATAGACAGCTCGTGGGGCTACACCTTC.

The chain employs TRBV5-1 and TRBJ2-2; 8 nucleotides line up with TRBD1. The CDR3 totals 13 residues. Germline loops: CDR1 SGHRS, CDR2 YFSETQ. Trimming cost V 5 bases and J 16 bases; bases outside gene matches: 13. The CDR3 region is CASSQDRAVLKFF. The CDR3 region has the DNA TGCGCCAGCAGTCAGGACAGGGCCGTACTTAAGTTTTTT. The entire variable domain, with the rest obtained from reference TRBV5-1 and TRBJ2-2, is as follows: KAGVTQTPRYLIKTRGQQVTLSCSPISGHRSVSWYQQTPGQGLQFLFEYFSETQRNKGNFPGRFSGRQFSNSRSEMNVSTLELGDSALYLCASSQDRAVLKFFGEGSRLTVL.

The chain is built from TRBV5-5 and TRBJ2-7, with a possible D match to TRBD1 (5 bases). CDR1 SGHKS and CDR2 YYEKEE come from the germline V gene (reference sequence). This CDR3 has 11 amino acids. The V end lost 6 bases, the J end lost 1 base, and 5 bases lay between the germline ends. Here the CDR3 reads CASTGSYEQYF. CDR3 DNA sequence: TGTGCCAGCACAGGGTCCTACGAGCAGTACTTC.

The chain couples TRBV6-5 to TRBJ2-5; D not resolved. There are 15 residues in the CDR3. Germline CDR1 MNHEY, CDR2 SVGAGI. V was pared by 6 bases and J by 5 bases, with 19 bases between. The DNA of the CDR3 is TGTGCCAGCAGCCCACGCACCCCACCTGGCGAGACCCAGTACTTC. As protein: CASSPRTPPGETQYF.

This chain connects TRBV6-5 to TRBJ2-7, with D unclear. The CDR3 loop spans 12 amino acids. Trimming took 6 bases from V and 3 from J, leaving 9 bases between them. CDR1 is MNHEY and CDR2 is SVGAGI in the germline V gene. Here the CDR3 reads CASSRLGYEQYF. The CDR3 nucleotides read TGTGCCAGCAGCAGGCTAGGCTACGAGCAGTACTTC.

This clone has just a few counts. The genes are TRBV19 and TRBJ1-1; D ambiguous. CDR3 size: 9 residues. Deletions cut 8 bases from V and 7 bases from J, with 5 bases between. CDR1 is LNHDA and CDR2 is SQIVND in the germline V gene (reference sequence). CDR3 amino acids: CASGVEAFF. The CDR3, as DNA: TGTGCCAGTGGAGTTGAAGCTTTCTTT.

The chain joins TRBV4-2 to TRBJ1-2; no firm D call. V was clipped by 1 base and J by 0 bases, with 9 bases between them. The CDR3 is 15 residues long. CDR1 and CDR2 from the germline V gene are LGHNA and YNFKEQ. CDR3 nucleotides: TGTGCCAGCAGCCAAGGTCCAGGAGCTAACTATGGCTACACCTTC. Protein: CASSQGPGANYGYTF.